This TCR beta chain was identified during a study of T cell changes during pregnancy in multiple sclerosis. Clones were read by immunoSEQ multiplex PCR, and TCRdb kept only the in-frame ones, dropping some. Of about 83,000 clones in the sample, around 90% were seen once. Germline V gene data show CDR1 as MDHEN and CDR2 as SYDVKM. The ends were cut back, 3 bases at V and 2 bases at J, with 16 bases in the middle. The CDR3 has 16 residues. The chain employs TRBV28 and TRBJ1-2; a possible D gene is TRBD1 (6 bases). The receptor's source is a female donor in good health, serving as a control in a pregnancy study. Some clones in this sample may be carry-over from other donors' samples. The material sequenced was PBMCs, taken in the first trimester of pregnancy. As DNA, the CDR3 is TGTGCCAGCAGTTTGCCCCGGGGCAGGGGCAACTATGGCTACACCTTC. Translated: CASSLPRGRGNYGYTF.